This T cell receptor beta chain was documented in a study of blood T cell repertoires in COVID-19. Study background: COVID-19 samples, acute and convalescent, were from the United States, Italy and Spain. T cells, B-cell-depleted T cells, or PBMCs supplied cDNA or gDNA.

In the authors' workflow: Nucleated cell counts were estimated from reference gene primer amplification. Repertoires were generated with immunoSEQ multiplex PCR, while TCRdb's copy carries only in-frame clones and drops some. That table furnishes V, J and clone size, whereas the DNA furnished D and trimming. The table includes 300,000 to 400,000 clones, 86% detected once. Cohort placement rested on clinical history that participants reported themselves. The J segment lost 2 bases and the V segment lost 6 bases, leaving 4 bases of the junction unmatched. In germline, CDR1 is LGHNA, CDR2 YSLEER. The CDR3 extends over 14 amino acids.

Material for sequencing was PBMCs or T cells enriched from blood (not recorded which). This sequence originates from a woman aged 40-49 years with acute COVID-19. The genes are TRBV4-3 and TRBJ1-1, with 9 bases matching TRBD1. The DNA for the CDR3 is TGCGCCAGCAGACAGGGGGCCCCCAACACTGAAGCTTTCTTT. Encoded protein: CASRQGAPNTEAFF.